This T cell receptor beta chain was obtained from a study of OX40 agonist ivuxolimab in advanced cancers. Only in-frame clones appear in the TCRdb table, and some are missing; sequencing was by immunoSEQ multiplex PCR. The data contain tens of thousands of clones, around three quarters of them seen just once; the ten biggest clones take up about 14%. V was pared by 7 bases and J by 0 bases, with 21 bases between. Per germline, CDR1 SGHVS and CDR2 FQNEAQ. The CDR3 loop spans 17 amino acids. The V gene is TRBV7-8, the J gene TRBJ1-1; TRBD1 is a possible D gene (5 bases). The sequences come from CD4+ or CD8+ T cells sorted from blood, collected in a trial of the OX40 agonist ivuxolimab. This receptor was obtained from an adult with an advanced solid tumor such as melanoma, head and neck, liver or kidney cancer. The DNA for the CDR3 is TGTGCCAGCACGCGAAGAGAGGGGTACTTGATGAACACTGAAGCTTTCTTT. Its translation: CASTRREGYLMNTEAFF. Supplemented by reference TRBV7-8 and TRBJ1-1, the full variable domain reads GAGVSQSPRYKVAKRGQDVALRCDPISGHVSLFWYQQALGQGPEFLTYFQNEAQLDKSGLPSDRFFAERPEGSVSTLKIQRTQQEDSAVYLCASTRREGYLMNTEAFFGQGTRLTVV.